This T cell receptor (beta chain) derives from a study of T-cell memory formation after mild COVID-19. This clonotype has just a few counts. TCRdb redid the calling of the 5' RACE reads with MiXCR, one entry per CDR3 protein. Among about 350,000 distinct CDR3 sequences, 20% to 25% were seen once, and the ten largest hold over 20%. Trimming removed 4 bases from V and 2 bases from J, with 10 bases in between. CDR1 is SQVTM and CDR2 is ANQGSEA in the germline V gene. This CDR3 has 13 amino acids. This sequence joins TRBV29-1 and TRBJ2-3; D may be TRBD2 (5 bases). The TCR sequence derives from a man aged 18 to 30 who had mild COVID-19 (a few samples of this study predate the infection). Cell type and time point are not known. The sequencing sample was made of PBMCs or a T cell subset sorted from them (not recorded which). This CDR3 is CSVVRENTDTQYF. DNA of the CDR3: TGCAGCGTTGTCCGGGAAAACACAGATACGCAGTATTTT.